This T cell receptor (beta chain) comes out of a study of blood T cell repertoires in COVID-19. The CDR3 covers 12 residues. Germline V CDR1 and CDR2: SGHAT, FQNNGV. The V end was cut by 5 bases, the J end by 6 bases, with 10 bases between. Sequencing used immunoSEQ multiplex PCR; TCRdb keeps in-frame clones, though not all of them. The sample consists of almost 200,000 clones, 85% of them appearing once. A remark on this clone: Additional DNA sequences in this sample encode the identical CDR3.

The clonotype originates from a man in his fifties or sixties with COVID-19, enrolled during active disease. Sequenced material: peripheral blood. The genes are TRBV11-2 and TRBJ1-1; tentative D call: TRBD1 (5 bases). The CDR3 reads CASSLGRSEAFF. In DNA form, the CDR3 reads TGTGCCAGCAGCCTGGGGCGTTCTGAAGCTTTCTTT.